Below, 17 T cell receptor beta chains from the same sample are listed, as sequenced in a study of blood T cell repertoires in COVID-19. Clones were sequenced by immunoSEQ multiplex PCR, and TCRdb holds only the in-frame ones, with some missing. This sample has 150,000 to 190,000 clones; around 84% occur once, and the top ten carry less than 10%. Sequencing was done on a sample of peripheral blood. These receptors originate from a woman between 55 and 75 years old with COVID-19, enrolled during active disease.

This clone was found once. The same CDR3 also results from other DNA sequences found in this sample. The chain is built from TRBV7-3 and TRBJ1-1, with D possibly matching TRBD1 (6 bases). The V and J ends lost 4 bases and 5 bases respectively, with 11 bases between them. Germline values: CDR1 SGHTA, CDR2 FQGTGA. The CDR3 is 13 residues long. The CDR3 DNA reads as TGTGCCAGCAGCTCAGCCAGGGGAACTGAAGCTTTCTTT. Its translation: CASSSARGTEAFF.

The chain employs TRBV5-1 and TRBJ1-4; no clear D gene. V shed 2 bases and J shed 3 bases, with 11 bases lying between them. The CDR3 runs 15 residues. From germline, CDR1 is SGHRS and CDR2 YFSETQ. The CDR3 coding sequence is TGCGCCAGCAGCTTATTAGCGCAGTCTAATGAAAAACTGTTTTTT. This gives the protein CASSLLAQSNEKLFF. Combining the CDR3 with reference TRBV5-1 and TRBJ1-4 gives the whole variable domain KAGVTQTPRYLIKTRGQQVTLSCSPISGHRSVSWYQQTPGQGLQFLFEYFSETQRNKGNFPGRFSGRQFSNSRSEMNVSTLELGDSALYLCASSLLAQSNEKLFFGSGTQLSVL.

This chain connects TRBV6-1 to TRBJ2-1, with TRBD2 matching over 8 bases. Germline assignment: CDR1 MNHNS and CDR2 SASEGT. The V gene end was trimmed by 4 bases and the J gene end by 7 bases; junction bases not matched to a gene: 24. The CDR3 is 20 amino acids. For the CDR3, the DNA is TGTGCCAGCAGTGGAGTATACGGAATCGGAGCGGGGGTTACAGGGAATGAGCAGTTCTTC. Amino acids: CASSGVYGIGAGVTGNEQFF.

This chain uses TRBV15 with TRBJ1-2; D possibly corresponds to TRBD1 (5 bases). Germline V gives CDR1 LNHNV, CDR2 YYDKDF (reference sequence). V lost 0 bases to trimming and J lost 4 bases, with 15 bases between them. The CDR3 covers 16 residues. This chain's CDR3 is CATSREGAPVGYGYTF. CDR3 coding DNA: TGTGCCACCAGCAGAGAAGGGGCCCCGGTAGGCTATGGCTACACCTTC.

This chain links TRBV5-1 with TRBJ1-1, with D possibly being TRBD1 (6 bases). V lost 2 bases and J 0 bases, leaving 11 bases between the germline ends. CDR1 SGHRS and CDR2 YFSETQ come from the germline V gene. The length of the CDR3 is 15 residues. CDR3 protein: CASSFTGKMNTEAFF. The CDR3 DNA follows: TGCGCCAGCAGCTTCACAGGGAAAATGAACACTGAAGCTTTCTTT.

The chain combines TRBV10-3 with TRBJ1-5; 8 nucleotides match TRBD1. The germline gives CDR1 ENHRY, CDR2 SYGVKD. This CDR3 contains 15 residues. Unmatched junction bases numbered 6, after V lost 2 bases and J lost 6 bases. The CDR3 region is CAISEAGGQGQPQHF. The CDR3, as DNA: TGTGCCATCAGTGAGGCAGGGGGCCAGGGTCAGCCCCAGCATTTT.

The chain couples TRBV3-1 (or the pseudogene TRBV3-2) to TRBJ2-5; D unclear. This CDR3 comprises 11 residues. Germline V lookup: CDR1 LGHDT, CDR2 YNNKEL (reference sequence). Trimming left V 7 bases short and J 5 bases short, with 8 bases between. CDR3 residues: CASNAAETQYF. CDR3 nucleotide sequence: TGTGCCAGCAATGCGGCGGAGACCCAGTACTTC.

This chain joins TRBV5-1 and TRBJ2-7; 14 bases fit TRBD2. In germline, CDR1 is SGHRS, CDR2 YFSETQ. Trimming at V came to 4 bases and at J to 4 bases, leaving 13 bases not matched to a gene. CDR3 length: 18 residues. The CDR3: CASSRGLAGVLGPYEQYF. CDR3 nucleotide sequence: TGCGCCAGCAGCAGGGGACTAGCGGGAGTATTAGGACCTTACGAGCAGTACTTC.

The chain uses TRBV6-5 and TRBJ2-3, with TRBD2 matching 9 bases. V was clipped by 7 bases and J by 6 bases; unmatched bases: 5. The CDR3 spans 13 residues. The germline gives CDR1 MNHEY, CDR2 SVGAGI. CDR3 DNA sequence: TGTGCCAGCACAAGCGGGGGGTGGGATACGCAGTATTTT. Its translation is CASTSGGWDTQYF.

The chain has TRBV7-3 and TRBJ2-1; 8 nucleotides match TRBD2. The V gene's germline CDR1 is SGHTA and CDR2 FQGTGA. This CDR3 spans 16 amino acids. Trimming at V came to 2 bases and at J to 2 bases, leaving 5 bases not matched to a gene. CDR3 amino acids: CASSLSGSGTYNEQFF. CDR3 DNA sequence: TGTGCCAGCAGCTTATCTGGTAGCGGGACCTACAATGAGCAGTTCTTC.

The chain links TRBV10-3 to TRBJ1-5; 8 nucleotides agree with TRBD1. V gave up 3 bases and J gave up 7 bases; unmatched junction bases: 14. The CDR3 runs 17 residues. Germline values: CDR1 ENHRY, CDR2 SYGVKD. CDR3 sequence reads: CAISDPGTGGGRQPQHF. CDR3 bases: TGTGCCATCAGTGACCCGGGAACAGGGGGAGGAAGGCAGCCCCAGCATTTT.

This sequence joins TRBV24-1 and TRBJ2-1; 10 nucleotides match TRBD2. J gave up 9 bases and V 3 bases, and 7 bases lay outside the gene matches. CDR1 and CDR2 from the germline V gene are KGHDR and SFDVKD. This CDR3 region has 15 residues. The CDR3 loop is CATSDAASGRGEQFF. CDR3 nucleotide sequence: TGTGCCACCAGTGATGCGGCTAGCGGGAGAGGTGAGCAGTTCTTC.

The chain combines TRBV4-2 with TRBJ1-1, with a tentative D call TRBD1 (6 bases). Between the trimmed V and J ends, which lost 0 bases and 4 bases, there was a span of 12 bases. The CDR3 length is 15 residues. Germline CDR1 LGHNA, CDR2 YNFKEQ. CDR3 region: CASSQDALGGTEAFF. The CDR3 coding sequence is TGTGCCAGCAGCCAAGATGCGCTAGGGGGCACTGAAGCTTTCTTT.

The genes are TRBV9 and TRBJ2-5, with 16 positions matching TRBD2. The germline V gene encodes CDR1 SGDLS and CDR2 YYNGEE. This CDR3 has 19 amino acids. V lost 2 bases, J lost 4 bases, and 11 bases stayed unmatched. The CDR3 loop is CASSVPPGTSGGAPETQYF. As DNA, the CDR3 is TGTGCCAGCAGCGTCCCCCCGGGGACTAGCGGGGGGGCACCAGAGACCCAGTACTTC.

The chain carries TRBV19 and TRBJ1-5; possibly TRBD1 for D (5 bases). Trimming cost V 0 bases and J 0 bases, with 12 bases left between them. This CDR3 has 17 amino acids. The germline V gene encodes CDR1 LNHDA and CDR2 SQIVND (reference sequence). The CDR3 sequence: CASSIEAGDHSNQPQHF. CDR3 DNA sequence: TGTGCCAGTAGTATAGAGGCGGGGGATCATAGCAATCAGCCCCAGCATTTT.

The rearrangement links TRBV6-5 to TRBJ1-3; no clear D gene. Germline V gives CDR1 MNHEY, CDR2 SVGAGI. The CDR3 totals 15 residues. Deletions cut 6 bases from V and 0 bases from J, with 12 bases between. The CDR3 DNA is TGTGCCAGCAGATCTAGGCAGACCTCTGGAAACACCATATATTTT. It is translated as CASRSRQTSGNTIYF.

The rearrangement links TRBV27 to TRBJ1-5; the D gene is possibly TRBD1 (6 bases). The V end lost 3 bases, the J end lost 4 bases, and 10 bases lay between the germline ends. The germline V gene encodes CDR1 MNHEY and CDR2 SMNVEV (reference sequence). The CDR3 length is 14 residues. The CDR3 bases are TGTGCCAGCAGTTTCGGACAGCTGAATCAGCCCCAGCATTTT. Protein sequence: CASSFGQLNQPQHF.